This TCR beta chain was recovered during a study of T cells after posttransplantation cyclophosphamide. Whole-study results and caveats: After PTCy, TRB diversity resembled that of CNI/methotrexate controls. Skin or GI-infiltrating T cells shared few TRB sequences with blood. Donor-recipient repertoire similarity was low at 1-2 months, rising over year one.

The CDR3 totals 14 residues. Per germline, CDR1 SGHNT and CDR2 YYREEE (reference sequence). The V end was cut by 5 bases, the J end by 1 base, with 12 bases between. Measured with immunoSEQ multiplex PCR; TCRdb has only the in-frame clones, and not every one. The profile covers 23,000 or so clones, none occurring a single time. This clone came up many times. Its antigen is undetermined. A marrow graft followed busulfan-fludarabine conditioning, with cyclophosphamide on days +3 and +4. The receptor comes from a male patient between 18 and 35 years old who received an allogeneic stem cell transplant from a related donor, was CMV-positive, and had no GVHD. The T cells may partly be graft donor cells. Source: PBMCs, taken after allogeneic stem cell transplant with posttransplant cyclophosphamide. V is TRBV5-4 and J is TRBJ1-1, with D unclear. The CDR3 loop is CASRALERNTEAFF. Here the CDR3 DNA reads TGTGCCAGCAGAGCTTTAGAACGGAACACTGAAGCTTTCTTT. The full variable domain, in which reference TRBV5-4 and TRBJ1-1 provide the parts outside the CDR3, is ETGVTQSPTHLIKTRGQQVTLRCSSQSGHNTVSWYQQALGQGPQFIFQYYREEENGRGNFPPRFSGLQFPNYSSELNVNALELDDSALYLCASRALERNTEAFFGQGTRLTVV.